Shown below are 24 T cell receptor beta chains from a single sample sequenced in a study of blood T cell repertoires in COVID-19. Profiling relied on immunoSEQ multiplex PCR, and the TCRdb table lists in-frame clones only, not all of them. This sample has fewer than 75,000 clones, with roughly 79% found just once. The sample was peripheral blood. The receptors derive from an older woman with acute or convalescent COVID-19.

J is TRBJ2-5 and V is TRBV29-1; D is perhaps TRBD2 (5 bases). The ends were cut back, 4 bases at V and 4 bases at J, with 19 bases in the middle. Germline values: CDR1 SQVTM, CDR2 ANQGSEA. This CDR3 contains 15 residues. CDR3 residues: CSVVGAEGRGETQYF. CDR3 nucleotide sequence: TGCAGCGTTGTCGGCGCAGAGGGTCGGGGAGAGACCCAGTACTTC.

This clone was counted a single time. The J gene is TRBJ2-2, the V gene TRBV12-5, with D possibly TRBD1 on 6 matching bases. Trimming took off 3 bases at V and 3 bases at J, with 11 bases between the two ends. Germline CDR1 LGHNT, CDR2 FRNRAP. The CDR3 runs 15 residues. The CDR3, as DNA: TGTGCTAGTGGTTTAGTACAGGGTTACACCGGGGAGCTGTTTTTT. This encodes CASGLVQGYTGELFF.

This rearrangement joins TRBV10-1 to TRBJ2-1; a possible D gene is TRBD1 (6 bases). Trimming shortened V by 8 bases and J by 10 bases, and 21 bases separated the two germline ends. The CDR3 sequence is 14 residues long. The V gene's germline CDR1 is WNHNN and CDR2 SYGVQD (reference sequence). The CDR3 bases are TGCGCCAGCCAGGGGCTTCCCTCCCCGGACGAGCAGTTCTTC. It specifies CASQGLPSPDEQFF.

The sample holds one count of this clone. The chain employs TRBV7-9 and TRBJ2-1; TRBD2 might be the D (5 bases). Trimming removed 1 base at V and 7 bases at J, with 11 bases between. The germline gives CDR1 SEHNR, CDR2 FQNEAQ (reference sequence). This CDR3 region has 14 residues. CDR3: CASSLGGLRNEQFF. The DNA of the CDR3 is TGTGCCAGCAGCTTAGGAGGGTTAAGGAATGAGCAGTTCTTC.

CDR3 sequence reads: CASSPTGLTEAFF. The CDR3 nucleotides are TGTGCCAGCAGCCCAACGGGACTCACTGAAGCTTTCTTT. The chain is built from TRBV9 and TRBJ1-1; weak D call: TRBD1 (5 bases). CDR1 and CDR2 from the germline V gene are SGDLS and YYNGEE. Trimming took 4 bases from V and 4 from J, leaving 11 bases between them. The CDR3 runs to 13 residues.

This rearrangement joins TRBV6-5 to TRBJ2-7, with 7 bases that match TRBD1. Germline values: CDR1 MNHEY, CDR2 SVGAGI. This CDR3 has 14 residues. The V gene end was trimmed by 7 bases and the J gene end by 2 bases; junction bases not matched to a gene: 8. The CDR3 protein is CASTPIRGPYEQYF. CDR3 DNA: TGTGCCAGCACCCCAATTAGGGGGCCCTACGAGCAGTACTTC.

V and J are TRBV4-2 and TRBJ2-3, with D unresolved. From germline, CDR1 is LGHNA and CDR2 YNFKEQ. The CDR3 extends over 19 amino acids. Trimming took 0 bases from V and 0 from J, leaving 19 bases between them. CDR3 amino acids: CASSQDGGPPRQSTDTQYF. CDR3 coding DNA: TGTGCCAGCAGCCAAGATGGTGGGCCCCCAAGGCAAAGCACAGATACGCAGTATTTT.

The chain is built from TRBV7-3 and TRBJ2-3, with TRBD2 as a possible D gene (6 bases). The CDR3 is 14 amino acids. Germline assignment: CDR1 SGHTA and CDR2 FQGTGA. The V end lost 6 bases, the J end lost 2 bases, and 12 bases lay between the germline ends. CDR3 loop: CASSVGTLTDTQYF. In DNA, the CDR3 is TGTGCCAGCAGTGTTGGGACTCTCACAGATACGCAGTATTTT.

This clone was observed once. V usage is TRBV6-1 and J usage is TRBJ1-6; TRBD1 matches 7 bases. This CDR3 is 15 amino acids long. After removal of 1 base from V and 4 bases from J, the junction contained 1 base not matched to a gene. Germline CDR1 reads MNHNS; CDR2 reads SASEGT. Written as DNA, the CDR3 is TGTGCCAGCAGTGAAGAGACAGGGTATAATTCACCCCTCCACTTT. Encoded protein: CASSEETGYNSPLHF.

This chain uses TRBV9 with TRBJ1-1; TRBD1 aligns across 9 bases. Germline loops: CDR1 SGDLS, CDR2 YYNGEE. The CDR3 has 13 residues. V gave up 5 bases and J gave up 7 bases; unmatched junction bases: 6. The chain's CDR3 is CASSEQGAREAFF. The CDR3 region has the DNA TGTGCCAGCAGTGAACAGGGGGCGCGTGAAGCTTTCTTT.

The chain couples TRBV10-1 to TRBJ2-1, with 8 bases identical to TRBD1. CDR1 is WNHNN, CDR2 SYGVQD, per germline (reference sequence). This CDR3 has 16 residues. V shed 4 bases, J shed 0 bases, and the junction held 5 bases outside the gene matches. CDR3 sequence: CASSGRQGSSYNEQFF. CDR3 bases: TGCGCCAGCAGTGGACGACAGGGGAGCTCCTACAATGAGCAGTTCTTC.

The chain has TRBV14 and TRBJ2-3, with a weak D call TRBD1 (6 bases). This CDR3 region has 15 residues. The V gene lost 1 base and the J gene lost 5 bases, with 13 bases spanning the gap. The germline gives CDR1 SGHDN, CDR2 FVKESK. CDR3 sequence: CASSQGTVYGDTQYF. The CDR3 DNA is TGTGCCAGCAGCCAAGGGACAGTTTATGGAGATACGCAGTATTTT.

This chain uses TRBV19 with TRBJ1-2, with D possibly TRBD1 on 6 matching bases. The CDR3 has 15 amino acids. Germline values: CDR1 LNHDA, CDR2 SQIVND (reference sequence). Trimming removed 5 bases at V and 2 bases at J, with 15 bases between. The CDR3 sequence: CASSHRQAVNYGYTF. In nucleotides, the CDR3 is TGTGCCAGTAGTCATAGACAGGCCGTCAACTATGGCTACACCTTC.

The CDR3: CASSFGTDTQYF. In DNA form, the CDR3 reads TGTGCCAGCAGCTTCGGCACAGATACGCAGTATTTT. This chain uses TRBV7-3 with TRBJ2-3; D remains unclear. The CDR3 is 12 amino acids. In germline, CDR1 is SGHTA, CDR2 FQGTGA. The V and J ends lost 3 bases and 1 base respectively, with 2 bases between them.

The CDR3 DNA reads TGTGCCACCAGCATGGACGGGACAACCACAGATACGCAGTATTTT. Protein: CATSMDGTTTDTQYF. This chain connects TRBV15 to TRBJ2-3; a weak D match, TRBD1 (6 bases). V was shortened by 4 bases and J by 2 bases, with 13 bases between the two germline ends. CDR3 size: 15 residues. Germline assignment: CDR1 LNHNV and CDR2 YYDKDF (reference sequence). The full variable domain, its missing parts supplied by reference TRBV15 and TRBJ2-3, is DAMVIQNPRYQVTQFGKPVTLSCSQTLNHNVMYWYQQKSSQAPKLLFHYYDKDFNNEADTPDNFQSRRPNTSFCFLDIRSPGLGDTAMYLCATSMDGTTTDTQYFGPGTRLTVL.

This clone was counted only a few times. This chain links TRBV11-2 with TRBJ2-1; 10 bases agree with TRBD2. With V trimmed by 5 bases and J by 8 bases, 9 bases remained unmatched. This CDR3 comprises 15 residues. Germline V CDR1 and CDR2: SGHAT, FQNNGV. The CDR3 here is CASSPSGGASDEQFF. The DNA for the CDR3 is TGTGCCAGCAGCCCCAGCGGGGGGGCCAGCGATGAGCAGTTCTTC.

The gene calls are TRBV6-1 and TRBJ2-7; D is unclear. V shed 1 base and J shed 13 bases, with 17 bases lying between them. Germline CDR1 is MNHNS and CDR2 is SASEGT. The CDR3 extends over 13 amino acids. The CDR3 nucleotides are TGTGCCAGCAGTGAAGGAAGATTCCCTGGCCAATACTTC. Protein product: CASSEGRFPGQYF.

The chain recombines TRBV2 with TRBJ2-2; D gene ambiguous. The CDR3 spans 11 residues. V lost 7 bases to trimming and J lost 4 bases, with 4 bases between them. Germline V gives CDR1 SNHLY, CDR2 FYNNEI. CDR3 amino acids: CASTFTGELFF. DNA of the CDR3: TGTGCCAGCACCTTCACCGGGGAGCTGTTTTTT.

J is TRBJ1-1 and V is TRBV19; no clear D. The germline V gene encodes CDR1 LNHDA and CDR2 SQIVND (reference sequence). The CDR3 extends over 15 amino acids. Trimming left V 3 bases short and J 1 base short, with 12 bases between. The chain's CDR3 is CASSIAGQRNTEAFF. CDR3 in DNA: TGTGCCAGTAGTATCGCCGGCCAGCGGAACACTGAAGCTTTCTTT. Supplemented by reference TRBV19 and TRBJ1-1, the full variable domain reads DGGITQSPKYLFRKEGQNVTLSCEQNLNHDAMYWYRQDPGQGLRLIYYSQIVNDFQKGDIAEGYSVSREKKESFPLTVTSAQKNPTAFYLCASSIAGQRNTEAFFGQGTRLTVV.

This clone was detected once. V is TRBV4-2 and J is TRBJ1-4, with D uncertain. Germline-derived CDR1 and CDR2 are LGHNA and YNFKEQ. The CDR3 covers 17 residues. Trimming cost V 0 bases and J 4 bases, with 15 bases left between them. CDR3 nucleotides: TGTGCCAGCAGCCAAGATCGGGGAACGGGTGGTAATGAAAAACTGTTTTTT. It codes for CASSQDRGTGGNEKLFF.

This chain uses TRBV27 with TRBJ1-5; D might be TRBD1 (6 bases). Trimming left V 6 bases short and J 4 bases short, with 16 bases between. The CDR3 is made up of 15 amino acids. Germline V gene sequence: CDR1 MNHEY, CDR2 SMNVEV (reference sequence). The CDR3 DNA sequence: TGTGCCAGCAGGGACGGACAGTCCGGGAATCAGCCCCAGCATTTT. Its translation is CASRDGQSGNQPQHF.

The J gene is TRBJ2-2, the V gene TRBV3-1 (or the pseudogene TRBV3-2); D perhaps matches TRBD1 (5 bases). Germline values: CDR1 LGHDT, CDR2 YNNKEL (reference sequence). V dropped 6 bases and J dropped 5 bases, with 19 bases sitting between them. The CDR3 is 16 residues long. CDR3: CASSPPKGDGTGELFF. The DNA of the CDR3 is TGTGCCAGCAGTCCTCCCAAAGGGGATGGGACCGGGGAGCTGTTTTTT.

By share, this clone counts as medium-sized. This chain joins TRBV5-4 and TRBJ1-1; possibly TRBD1 for D (5 bases). The CDR3 contains 15 residues. Germline-derived CDR1 and CDR2 are SGHNT and YYREEE (reference sequence). Trimming pared 1 base from V and 1 base from J, leaving 11 bases between. For the CDR3, the DNA is TGTGCCAGCAGCTTGTTGGGGGAGGGGAACACTGAAGCTTTCTTT. This gives the protein CASSLLGEGNTEAFF.

This clone appeared once. The chain joins TRBV6-6 to TRBJ2-3, with 9 bases aligning to TRBD2. Germline V gene lookup returns CDR1 MNHNY and CDR2 SVGAGI (reference sequence). The CDR3 sequence is 14 residues long. The V and J ends lost 3 bases and 4 bases, in that order; junction bases with no gene match: 2. CDR3 sequence (DNA): TGTGCCAGCAGTTATGGCGGGGGGGCAGATACGCAGTATTTT. As protein: CASSYGGGADTQYF.